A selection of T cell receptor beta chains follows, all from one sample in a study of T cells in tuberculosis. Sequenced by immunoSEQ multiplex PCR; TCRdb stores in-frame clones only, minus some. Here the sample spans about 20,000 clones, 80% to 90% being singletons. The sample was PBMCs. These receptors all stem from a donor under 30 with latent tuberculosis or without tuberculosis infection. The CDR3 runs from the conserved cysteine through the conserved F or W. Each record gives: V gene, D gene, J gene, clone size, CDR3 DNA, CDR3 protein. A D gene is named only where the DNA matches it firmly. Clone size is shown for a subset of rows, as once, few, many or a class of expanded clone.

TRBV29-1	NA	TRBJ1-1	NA	TGCAGCGTCCAGGACAGCATCAACACTGAAGCTTTCTTT	CSVQDSINTEAFF
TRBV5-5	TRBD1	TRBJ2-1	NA	TGTGCCAGCAGCGTACTGCCGGGACAGGGGACGGCTGAGCAGTTCTTC	CASSVLPGQGTAEQFF
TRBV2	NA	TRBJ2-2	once	TGTGCCAGCAGTGTAAGGGGGTCTACTTCGGGCACCGGGGAGCTGTTTTTT	CASSVRGSTSGTGELFF
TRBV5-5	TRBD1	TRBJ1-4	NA	TGTGCCAGCAGTTGGGACAGGGGGAGCGAAAAACTGTTTTTT	CASSWDRGSEKLFF
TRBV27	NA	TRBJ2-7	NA	TGTGCCAGCTCGCCCCGGGCAGGGGCCTCCTACGAGCAGTACTTC	CASSPRAGASYEQYF
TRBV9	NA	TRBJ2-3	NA	TGTGCCAGCAGCGTGCCGGGCACAGATACGCAGTATTTT	CASSVPGTDTQYF
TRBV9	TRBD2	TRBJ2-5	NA	TGTGCCAGCAGCGTAGGTTCCGGACTAGCGGGGGGGCCTCGAGAGACCCAGTACTTC	CASSVGSGLAGGPRETQYF
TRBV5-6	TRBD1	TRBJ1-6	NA	TGTGCCAGCAGCTTGAACCCGACAGGGGCGAGCTCCTATAATTCACCCCTCCACTTT	CASSLNPTGASSYNSPLHF
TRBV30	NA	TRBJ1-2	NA	TGTGCCTGGAGTGTAGGCAGGGGAATCTATGGCTACACCTTC	CAWSVGRGIYGYTF
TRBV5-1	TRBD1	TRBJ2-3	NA	TGCGCCAGCAGCTCCGGGACAGGGAACACAGATACGCAGTATTTT	CASSSGTGNTDTQYF
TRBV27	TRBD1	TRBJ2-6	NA	TGTGCCAGCAGTTCAATACAGGGGGCGGTAGGAGCCAACGTCCTGACTTTC	CASSSIQGAVGANVLTF
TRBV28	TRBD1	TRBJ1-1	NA	TGTGCCAGCACCTCCGGGACAGGGAAGAATGAAGCTTTCTTT	CASTSGTGKNEAFF
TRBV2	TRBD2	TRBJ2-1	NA	TGTGCCAGCAGGGTCACTAGCGGGGGTTACAATGAGCAGTTCTTC	CASRVTSGGYNEQFF
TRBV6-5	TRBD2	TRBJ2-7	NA	TGTGCCAGCAGTTCACTAGCGGGGGCCCTCTACGAGCAGTACTTC	CASSSLAGALYEQYF
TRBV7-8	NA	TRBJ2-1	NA	TGTGCCAGCAGCGTCCCCGGGACAGCGGGTGAGCAGTTCTTC	CASSVPGTAGEQFF
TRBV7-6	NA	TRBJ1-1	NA	TGTGCCAGCAGCTTATCCGGGACATTAACGGCTTTCTTT	CASSLSGTLTAFF
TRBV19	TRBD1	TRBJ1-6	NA	TGTGCCAGTAGTCCCGGACAGGGATACGGCGGTTCACCCCTCCACTTT	CASSPGQGYGGSPLHF
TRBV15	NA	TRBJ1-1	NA	TGTGCCACCAGCAGAGATAGCACAGGGAGGGGGAACACTGAAGCTTTCTTT	CATSRDSTGRGNTEAFF
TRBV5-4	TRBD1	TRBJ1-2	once	TGTGCCAGCAGGTGGACAGGGGGCCGCTATGGCTACACCTTC	CASRWTGGRYGYTF
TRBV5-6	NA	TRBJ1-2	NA	TGTGCCAGCAGCTTGACAGCCCACCTGAACTATGGCTACACCTTC	CASSLTAHLNYGYTF
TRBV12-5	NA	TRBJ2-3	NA	TGTGCTAGTGGTTTCCCAAACACAGATACGCAGTATTTT	CASGFPNTDTQYF
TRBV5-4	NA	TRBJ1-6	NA	TGTGCCAGCAGCTTCTCGACAGTTACTCCCTCCTATAATTCACCCCTCCACTTT	CASSFSTVTPSYNSPLHF
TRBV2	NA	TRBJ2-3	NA	TGTGCCAGCAGTGAAGCGCTTACGGGGACACAAACGCAGTATTTT	CASSEALTGTQTQYF
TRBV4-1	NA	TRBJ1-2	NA	TGCGCCAGCAGCATCCAGGGAAGCTATGGCTACACCTTC	CASSIQGSYGYTF
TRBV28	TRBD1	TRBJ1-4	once	TGTGCCAGCAGCTTCGCTTCGACAGGGACTAATGAAAAACTGTTTTTT	CASSFASTGTNEKLFF
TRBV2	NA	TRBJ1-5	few	TGTGCCAGCAGCCCGGAGGAGGGTCGGGGGCCCCAGCATTTT	CASSPEEGRGPQHF
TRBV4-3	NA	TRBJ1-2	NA	TGCGCCAGCAGCCAAGATACTGGGCTGCCCGGCTACACCTTC	CASSQDTGLPGYTF
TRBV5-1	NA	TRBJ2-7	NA	TGCGCCAGCAGCTCCGCTCCGGAGACCTACGAGCAGTACTTC	CASSSAPETYEQYF
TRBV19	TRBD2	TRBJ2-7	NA	TGTGCCAGTAGTATTCGACGGGGGGGGAAGGCGTACGAGCAGTACTTC	CASSIRRGGKAYEQYF
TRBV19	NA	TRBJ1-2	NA	TGTGCCAGTAGTATGGGACACGATGGCTACACCTTC	CASSMGHDGYTF
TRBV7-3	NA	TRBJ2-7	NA	TGTGCCAGCAGCTCCTCCGGGTCCGCTGGCGAGCAGTACTTC	CASSSSGSAGEQYF
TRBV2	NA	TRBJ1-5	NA	TGTGCCAGCAGTGAAGCGGTGGGGGCCGTTCAGCCCCAGCATTTT	CASSEAVGAVQPQHF
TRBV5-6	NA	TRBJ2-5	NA	TGTGCCAGCAGCCTAAGGAGGGCCCAGTACTTC	CASSLRRAQYF
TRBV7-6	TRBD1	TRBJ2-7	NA	TGTGCCAGCAGCACGGGACAGAACCCTCACGAGCAGTACTTC	CASSTGQNPHEQYF
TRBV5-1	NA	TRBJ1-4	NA	TGCGCCAGCAGACAGGCCTCTAATGAAAAACTGTTTTTT	CASRQASNEKLFF
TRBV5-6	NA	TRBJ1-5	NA	TGTGCCAGCAGCCGGGGGACGGCTGAAAATCAGCCCCAGCATTTT	CASSRGTAENQPQHF
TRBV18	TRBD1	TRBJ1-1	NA	TGTGCCAGCTCAAAGGGACAGGGGAACACTGAAGCTTTCTTT	CASSKGQGNTEAFF
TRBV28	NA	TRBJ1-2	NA	TGTGCCAGCAGTTTGGTGGGGCAGGGGAATGGCTACACCTTC	CASSLVGQGNGYTF
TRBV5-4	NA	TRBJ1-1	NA	TGTGCCAGCACCCCGGGGGGGAGCACTGAAGCTTTCTTT	CASTPGGSTEAFF
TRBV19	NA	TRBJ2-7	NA	TGTGCCAGTAGTATAGACCGGCGGGGTAGCAACGAGCAGTACTTC	CASSIDRRGSNEQYF